This T cell receptor beta chain is drawn from a study of T cell repertoires in cytomegalovirus infection. In the study overall: CMV infection plus the matching HLA type was flagged by public TCR beta signatures. Broader study findings: HLA-C-restricted TCR beta clonotypes specific for CMV led the ex vivo response. The cumulative frequency of public TCR beta families identified carriers of CMV plus the relevant HLA.

The germline CDR1 and CDR2 sequences are MNHNY and SVGAGI (reference sequence). This CDR3 has 12 residues. V was shortened by 7 bases and J by 2 bases, with 8 bases between the two germline ends. Notes on this clonotype: Its cognate antigen is unknown.

TCRdb analysed the reads with MiXCR anew, one entry per CDR3 protein. This sample carries 630,000 or so distinct CDR3 sequences, 24% of them seen once, and the ten largest clones take around 7.6%. The chain has TRBV6-6 and TRBJ1-1; D call uncertain. This sequence originates from a human donor in good health (CMV status not recorded). Some clones in this sample may be carry-over from other donors' samples. Sequenced sample: CD8+ T cells from PBMCs. The CDR3 reads CASIDGNTEAFF. CDR3 nucleotide sequence: TGTGCCAGCATAGACGGAAACACTGAAGCTTTCTTT.